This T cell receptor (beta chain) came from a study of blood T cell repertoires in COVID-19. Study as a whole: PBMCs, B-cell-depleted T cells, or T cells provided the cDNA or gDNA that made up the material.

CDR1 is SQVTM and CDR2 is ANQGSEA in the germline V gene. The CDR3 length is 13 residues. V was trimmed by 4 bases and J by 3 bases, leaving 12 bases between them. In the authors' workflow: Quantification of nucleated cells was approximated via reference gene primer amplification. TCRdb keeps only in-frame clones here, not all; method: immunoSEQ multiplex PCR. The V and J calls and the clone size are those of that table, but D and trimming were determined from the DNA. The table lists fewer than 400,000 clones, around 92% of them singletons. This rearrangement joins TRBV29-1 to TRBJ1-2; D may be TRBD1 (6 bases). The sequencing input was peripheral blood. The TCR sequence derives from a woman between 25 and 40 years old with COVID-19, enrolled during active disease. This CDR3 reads CSVGLGADYGYTF. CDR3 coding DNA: TGCAGCGTTGGTCTGGGGGCCGACTATGGCTACACCTTC.